Presented here are 10 T cell receptor beta chains from one specimen sequenced in a study of blood T cell repertoires in COVID-19. TCRdb's copy holds only in-frame clones and misses some; the assay was immunoSEQ multiplex PCR. In the table there are some 200,000 clones, more than 70% of which are singletons. The specimen was peripheral blood. Receptors originate from a man aged 35-49 years with active or convalescent COVID-19.

The sample holds a few counts of this clone. The V call is TRBV19, the J call TRBJ1-6, with 8 bases matching TRBD1. Per germline, CDR1 LNHDA and CDR2 SQIVND (reference sequence). V lost 3 bases, J lost 5 bases, and 6 bases stayed unmatched. The CDR3 has 16 residues. This chain's CDR3 is CASSIRRGRDNSPLHF. The CDR3 DNA sequence: TGTGCCAGTAGTATCCGCAGGGGGCGCGATAATTCACCCCTCCACTTT. Variable domain in full (rest from reference TRBV19 and TRBJ1-6): DGGITQSPKYLFRKEGQNVTLSCEQNLNHDAMYWYRQDPGQGLRLIYYSQIVNDFQKGDIAEGYSVSREKKESFPLTVTSAQKNPTAFYLCASSIRRGRDNSPLHFGNGTRLTVT.

This clone was seen once. The chain employs TRBV24-1 and TRBJ2-2, with D perhaps matching TRBD1 (6 bases). V was trimmed by 5 bases and J by 0 bases, leaving 12 bases between them. CDR1 is KGHDR and CDR2 is SFDVKD in the germline V gene. The CDR3 covers 16 residues. The CDR3: CATSARGSTNTGELFF. As DNA, the CDR3 is TGTGCCACCAGTGCGAGGGGGTCTACGAACACCGGGGAGCTGTTTTTT.

This clone was counted a single time. The J gene is TRBJ1-1, the V gene TRBV7-9, with no clear D. Germline loops: CDR1 SEHNR, CDR2 FQNEAQ (reference sequence). Between the trimmed V and J ends, which lost 2 bases and 2 bases, there was a span of 6 bases. The CDR3 is 13 residues long. The CDR3 region has the DNA TGTGCCAGCAGCTTACCCGGTAACACTGAAGCTTTCTTT. This codes for CASSLPGNTEAFF.

The chain joins TRBV3-1 (or the pseudogene TRBV3-2) to TRBJ1-3; 10 bases are a match to TRBD1. V lost 4 bases to trimming and J lost 2 bases; unmatched junction nucleotides: 23. Germline CDR1 and CDR2: LGHDT and YNNKEL (reference sequence). The CDR3 extends over 22 amino acids. Here the CDR3 DNA reads TGTGCCAGCAGCCCCCACCCGGGACAGGGGCTGGAGATGGCATCTACTGGAAACACCATATATTTT. It encodes CASSPHPGQGLEMASTGNTIYF.

The chain employs TRBV28 and TRBJ1-4, with no clear D. The CDR3 extends over 15 amino acids. Germline CDR1 and CDR2: MDHEN and SYDVKM. The ends were cut back, 1 base at V and 7 bases at J, with 13 bases in the middle. The CDR3 nucleotides are TGTGCCAGCAGTTTATCCCGCGGAAACGGTGAAAAACTGTTTTTT. Translation: CASSLSRGNGEKLFF.

The V and J genes are TRBV3-1 (or the pseudogene TRBV3-2) and TRBJ2-7; 10 bases line up with TRBD1. Germline CDR1 is LGHDT and CDR2 is YNNKEL (reference sequence). CDR3 length equals 15 residues. Trimming at V came to 5 bases and at J to 6 bases, leaving 10 bases not matched to a gene. CDR3 sequence: CASSSRDRGLSEQYF. As DNA, the CDR3 is TGTGCCAGCAGCTCCCGGGACAGGGGCCTCTCCGAGCAGTACTTC.

The V gene is TRBV3-1 (or the pseudogene TRBV3-2), the J gene TRBJ2-7, with TRBD1 matching over 9 bases. The CDR3 contains 16 residues. J lost 5 bases, V lost 1 base, and 9 bases had no gene match. Germline values: CDR1 LGHDT, CDR2 YNNKEL (reference sequence). CDR3 nucleotide sequence: TGTGCCAGCAGCCAAGGATCCGGGACAGGGTACCACGAGCAGTACTTC. Translated: CASSQGSGTGYHEQYF.

This chain joins TRBV12-3 or TRBV12-4 and TRBJ2-1; D unclear. The CDR3 consists of 13 residues. V lost 3 bases and J lost 10, with 13 bases in between. CDR3 protein: CASSFISAGEQFF. CDR3 DNA: TGTGCCAGCAGTTTTATTTCAGCAGGAGAGCAGTTCTTC.

The gene calls are TRBV19 and TRBJ1-4; perhaps TRBD1 as D (5 bases). CDR3 size: 12 residues. CDR1 LNHDA and CDR2 SQIVND come from the germline V gene (reference sequence). V was pared by 10 bases and J by 8 bases, with 14 bases between. CDR3 DNA sequence: TGTGCCACCAGGGCCGTTGGGGAAAAACTGTTTTTT. Amino acid sequence: CATRAVGEKLFF.

The chain joins TRBV27 to TRBJ2-5; 10 bases align to TRBD2. V dropped 6 bases and J dropped 5; count of bases not matched to a gene: 6. In germline, CDR1 is MNHEY, CDR2 SMNVEV (reference sequence). This CDR3 has 14 amino acids. The CDR3 coding sequence is TGTGCCAGCAGACTAGCGGGGCTGGGTGAGACCCAGTACTTC. Its translation: CASRLAGLGETQYF.